The clone carrying this TCR beta chain was counted ten times or more. Its target is not known. The entry originates in a study of T cells after yellow fever vaccination. Study outcomes and limitations: Weaker overall was a secondary response that nonetheless peaked faster, on day 5 versus 15.

TCRdb called the 5' RACE reads again in MiXCR, with one record for every CDR3 protein. The sample has 250,000 or so distinct CDR3 sequences, approximately 3.8% seen once; the top ten hold around a fifth. J was trimmed by 7 bases and V by 5 bases; bases with no gene match: 3. The germline V gene encodes CDR1 SGDLS and CDR2 YYNGEE. There are 13 residues in the CDR3. This receptor was taken from a man younger than 30 who received the YFV17D yellow fever vaccine. V and J are TRBV9 and TRBJ2-1; the match to TRBD1 covers 10 bases. Sequenced here: PBMCs, sampled 15 days after the yellow fever booster vaccination. The CDR3 is CASSGQGVNEQFF. The CDR3 DNA reads TGTGCCAGCAGTGGACAGGGGGTAAATGAGCAGTTCTTC.